Reported below is one T cell receptor (beta chain). This clone was observed a single time. This clone's antigen is unknown. Nothing much larger sits one base from this clone, and base qualities are not available. This entry comes from a study of cytomegalovirus exposure and HLA in healthy donors (dated by TCRdb to 2016 to 2017). Notes on the research overall: An earlier analysis of roughly 500 of the donors reported 250 to 300 Gb of sequence data and some 120 million unique TCR beta sequences from roughly 200 million T cells. On average, roughly 250,000 unique TCR beta nucleotide sequences were sequenced per donor among roughly 430 genotyped donors of the cohort, with approximately 18% of those sequences being non-productive. The number of typed donors differed by locus: about 620-630 for A, B, C, DRB1 and DQB1; 500 to 550 for DQA1; 606 for DPA1; and roughly 450 for DPB1. Roughly five DR-DQ haplotypes were handled as single units for association and clustering because linkage in the cohort was strong. All discovery cohort repertoires had been generated using a single sequencing platform. To study patterns of TCR occurrence, a later analysis re-analyzed previously published TCR beta repertoires from around 660 donors and added high-resolution HLA genotyping. Donor age, sex, ethnicity and CMV serostatus were collected together with the repertoire data. Genome-wide SNP genotypes for about 60% of the roughly 700 donors were used in a later genetic analysis, which treated that subset as a discovery cohort. The study combined high-throughput TCR immunosequencing, statistical association of individual TCRs with disease status, and machine learning to predict cytomegalovirus infection status. Around 330 gigabases of sequencing data and approximately 91 million unique TCR sequences made up an early release that covered several hundred HLA-typed donors. To decide whether each TCR beta V gene segment behaved as functional or pseudogenic, an earlier analysis of some 600 of the donors relied on high-throughput TCR beta sequencing. Of the 300 to 450 genotyped donors, roughly 80% were placed in the genetic ancestry cluster associated with self-reported Caucasian donors. HLA typing included class I and class II loci at four-digit resolution. Rather than drawing on any new phenotypic data, the later analysis identified candidate immune exposures from TCR beta sequences and the way those sequences occurred across donors. The study aimed to test whether cataloging public T cell receptors could reveal signatures of past pathogen exposure. Along with the approximately 620-subject first cohort, a separate validation cohort of over a hundred different subjects was used. The study used immunosequencing to profile the T cell repertoires of more than 650 subjects and linked those repertoires to cytomegalovirus serostatus.

The cohort was made up of around 720 healthy bone marrow donors. At the time of sampling, all cohort members were nominally healthy, though unrecorded immune exposures were likely present. The donor tested CMV seronegative and was one of the 352 seronegative cohort members. Every donor gave a peripheral blood sample, and the peripheral blood mononuclear cells from that sample were used for TCR beta sequencing. Genomic DNA extraction from the blood cell samples was performed with the Qiagen DNeasy Blood Extraction Kit. The method was the immunoSEQ multiplex PCR assay. The multiplex PCR relied on a mix of 60 forward primers for TCR Vbeta segments and 13 reverse primers for TCR Jbeta segments. A multiplex PCR assay on genomic DNA amplified the CDR3 region of rearranged TCR beta genes. The amplified TCR beta libraries were sequenced on the Illumina HiSeq System as 87-base-pair reads. The paper's processing steps were these. Across the 600 to 700 repertoires, a later analysis counted approximately 75 million unique TCR beta chains, approximately 12 million of which were shared by at least two donors. Raw reads were error-corrected and collapsed into unique sequences with a nearest-neighbor algorithm that merged closely related sequences to remove PCR and sequencing errors. To assign V, D and J gene segments, CDR3 sequences were aligned to IMGT reference sequences. For a sequence to be retained, a match of at least six nucleotides to both a V gene segment and a J gene segment was required. A rearrangement was called productive if the CDR3 had no stop codons and remained in frame with V and J, and every other rearrangement was called non-productive. CDR3 was defined according to IMGT convention as the region running from the second conserved V-encoded cysteine to the conserved J-encoded phenylalanine. In an earlier analysis of around 540 of the donors, sequences lacking an unambiguous match to a single V gene segment were excluded. In an earlier analysis of some 590 of the donors, a V segment was called functional when productive rearrangements were above 56.7%, and segregating when the standard deviation between donors exceeded 5%. A statistical classification framework was developed to diagnose cytomegalovirus status using the catalog of TCR beta chain sequences. V and J gene assignment, in a later analysis, came from comparing TCR nucleotide sequences with IMGT/GENE-DB human TR gene sequences. Using the TCRdist pipeline, a later analysis assigned CDR3 sequences along with most-parsimonious VDJ recombination scenarios. A later analysis defined each TCR beta chain by its CDR3 amino acid sequence plus V-gene family, and excluded reads lacking a unique V-gene family. In a later analysis, 500 to 650 highly shared, low-generation-probability nucleotide sequences were removed to address suspected cross-contamination and a sequencing artifact. For each public chain, a later analysis derived a clonal expansion index from normalized ranks of inferred template counts within each repertoire. In a later analysis, generation probabilities were computed with a VDJ recombination model fitted to out-of-frame rearrangements, and the resulting probabilities were checked against IGoR. In a later analysis, TCR-TCR, TCR-HLA and TCR-CMV co-occurrence was scored with hypergeometric tests, and a repertoire-size bias correction was applied to TCR pairs. False discovery rates were estimated in a later analysis by permuting HLA or CMV assignments 20 times. In a later analysis, co-occurring TCRs were grouped with DBSCAN, and TCRdist sequence similarity was added when clustering was performed within HLA-allele-positive subsets. For co-occurrence clustering, repertoires with fewer than 30,000 or more than 120,000 public chains were excluded, along with about five repertoires with anomalous nucleotide sharing. Entries here come from immuneACCESS through TCRdb and include only in-frame sequences with V and J called. Some clones fail to appear in such tables; in the studies checked, an unresolved V gene covers under half of the shortfall, and the cause of the remainder is unknown. The V and J calls and clone size were taken over from that table, and D and trimming were inferred from the DNA. Here the sample has about 130,000 clones; over 75% occur a single time. The ten largest clones add up to roughly 1.2% of the sample.

What the work shows at the level of the full study, not this receptor alone: While some public TCRs were present in many individuals, most TCR sequences turned up only very rarely across donors. A later analysis found that most CMV-associated TCR beta chains appeared HLA-restricted, with HLA associations seemingly driven largely by CMV exposure. In a later analysis, TCR association rates were found to vary across HLA loci, with the most associated TCRs seen for DRB1 alleles and the fewest for HLA-C alleles. In the study, 164 TCR beta chains were listed as associated with cytomegalovirus. HLA typing was unavailable for some donors at each locus, so association tests used only the typed subset. A cluster of highly shared sequence variants was judged likely to be a technical artifact of the sequencing pipeline. A further reported finding was that TCR beta sequences accurately predicted the HLA-A and HLA-B alleles for most subjects in the first cohort. According to a later genetic analysis, donors in an Asian-associated ancestry cluster had fewer N-insertions in productive TCRs than the approximately 700-donor mean. In a later analysis, HLA-associated TCR beta chains showed more clonal expansion and lower generation probabilities than non-associated chains that were equally common. Broadly in line with IMGT annotations, most TCR beta V segments showed up in productive rearrangements about 87% or about 30% of the time in an earlier analysis of several hundred of the donors. Linkage disequilibrium might explain the correlated functional status among segregating V segments, but an unknown experimental factor could not be excluded. Cytomegalovirus status was reported to be diagnosed by the classifier with high specificity and sensitivity in both the original and validation cohorts. The presence/absence analyses assumed that sequencing depth was roughly uniform across donors, and that assumption may not be true. A later genetic analysis associated a missense DCLRE1C variant with V-gene and J-gene trimming of TCR beta chains, and an independent cohort replicated the association. For the cohort, immune exposure information was limited to CMV serostatus. Specific HLA alleles were associated with 15,000 to 20,000 TCR beta sequences at a false discovery rate of 0.05 in a later analysis. Because counts were too low, around 17 rarely observed V segments, including chromosome 9 orphons, were left out of the earlier analysis of approximately 580 of the donors. In vitro tests confirmed that a few of the cytomegalovirus-associated TCR beta chains recognize cytomegalovirus antigens. When HLA alleles, especially DR and DQ, strongly co-occurred, TCR associations were difficult to assign to individual alleles. This cohort had only TCR beta chains sequenced, and the lack of alpha or paired-chain data limited which features could be detected. The authors suggested that the approach could potentially be extended to other disease states and immunological phenotypes. A later analysis reported that several top co-occurrence clusters appeared linked to parvovirus B19, influenza, CMV and Epstein-Barr virus.

The clonotype originates from a man aged 45-60 years in good health and CMV-seronegative. The sample taken for sequencing was PBMCs.

The CDR3 reads as follows: CASSYRQGRSTEAFF. The nucleotide sequence is TGTGCCAGCAGTTACCGACAGGGTAGGAGCACTGAAGCTTTCTTT. The chain uses TRBV6-5 and TRBJ1-1, with 7 central nucleotides matching TRBD1. From cysteine to phenylalanine, the CDR3 is 15 amino acids long. CDR3 DNA is the only sequence kept; it has 45 bases, read in frame from the first base. V lost 2 bases and J lost 4 bases, and the count of bases not matched to a germline gene is 7. For CDR1 and CDR2, the germline V gene lists MNHEY and SVGAGI.